The next 27 T cell receptor beta chains were all read from a single sample in a study of regulatory T cells (dated by TCRdb to about 2018). Antigen specificity for these receptors is unknown. Study-wide conclusions, independent of this receptor: Enrichment for hydrophobic residues at CDR3 positions 6 and 7 was found in conventional CD4+ T cells from CD3G-deficient patients, suggesting more self-reactive specificities.

The method was the immunoSEQ multiplex PCR assay. The multiplex PCR relied on 52 forward TRBV primers and 13 reverse TRBJ primers, and amplification bias was corrected through assay-based and computational methods. Entries here come from immuneACCESS through TCRdb and include only in-frame sequences with V and J called. Some clones fail to appear in such tables; in the studies checked, an unresolved V gene covers under half of the shortfall, and the cause of the remainder is unknown. The sample data list about 29,000 clones, and around 90% of these were observed just once. Of the sample, roughly 1.6% falls within the top ten clones. Sequenced: conventional CD4+ T cells sorted from blood. The receptors originated from a person aged 18-30 years with CD3G deficiency.

V gene TRBV5-1 combines with J gene TRBJ1-1, with D maybe TRBD1 (5 bases). CDR1 SGHRS and CDR2 YFSETQ come from the germline V gene. Trimming took off 2 bases at V and 1 base at J, with 6 bases between the two ends. CDR3 length: 13 amino acids. The CDR3 nucleotides read TGCGCCAGCAGCTTTACAGGGAACACTGAAGCTTTCTTT. It is translated as CASSFTGNTEAFF.

The rearrangement uses TRBV28 and TRBJ2-2, with 7 positions matching TRBD2. V was pared by 5 bases and J by 3 bases, with 9 bases of the junction left unmatched. Germline-derived CDR1 and CDR2 are MDHEN and SYDVKM. CDR3 size: 16 residues. In DNA, the CDR3 is TGTGCCAGCAGTCCCTTAGGGCGGGAGCACACCGGGGAGCTGTTTTTT. This sequence encodes CASSPLGREHTGELFF.

This chain connects TRBV5-8 to TRBJ2-7; TRBD1 aligns across 7 bases. The V and J ends lost 2 bases and 2 bases, in that order; junction bases with no gene match: 10. CDR3 size: 16 residues. Germline CDR1 is SGHTS and CDR2 is YDEGEE. In DNA, the CDR3 is TGTGCCAGCAGCTTCTGGACAGGTGGCTTGCCCTACGAGCAGTACTTC. Its translation is CASSFWTGGLPYEQYF.

V is TRBV4-1 and J is TRBJ2-7; D is unclear. V shed 0 bases and J shed 4 bases, with 13 bases lying between them. CDR1 is MGHRA and CDR2 is YSYEKL in the germline V gene. CDR3 length: 15 amino acids. CDR3 DNA sequence: TGCGCCAGCAGCCAAGAAGTGGGAACCACTTACGAGCAGTACTTC. It encodes CASSQEVGTTYEQYF.

V and J are TRBV5-1 and TRBJ2-5; the match to TRBD2 covers 15 bases. With 4 bases clipped from V and 1 base from J, the junction kept 5 bases outside the gene matches. This CDR3 has 17 amino acids. In germline, CDR1 is SGHRS, CDR2 YFSETQ. The CDR3 DNA reads as TGCGCCAGCAGCGCCGGACTAGCGGGGGGGGCCCAAGAGACCCAGTACTTC. Its protein is CASSAGLAGGAQETQYF.

This clone was seen more than once but under ten times. The chain has TRBV25-1 and TRBJ2-5; D could derive from TRBD1 or TRBD2 (5 bases each). This CDR3 contains 15 residues. Trimming took 6 bases from V and 4 from J, leaving 18 bases between them. Germline V gene data show CDR1 as MGHDK and CDR2 as SYGVNS. CDR3 sequence (DNA): TGTGCCAGCAGCGCCGGGACCGAAGGAGGAGAGACCCAGTACTTC. It yields the protein CASSAGTEGGETQYF.

V and J are TRBV30 and TRBJ2-7; tentative D call: TRBD1 (5 bases). Germline CDR1 GTSNPN, CDR2 SVGIG (reference sequence). The CDR3 is 13 residues long. Trimming cost V 3 bases and J 7 bases, with 16 bases left between them. The CDR3 is CAWSPGPPGEQYF. In DNA form, the CDR3 reads TGTGCCTGGAGCCCCGGGCCCCCAGGGGAGCAGTACTTC. The variable domain in full, completed from reference TRBV30 and TRBJ2-7, reads SQTIHQWPATLVQPVGSPLSLECTVEGTSNPNLYWYRQAAGRGLQLLFYSVGIGQISSEVPQNLSASRPQDRQFILSSKKLLLSDSGFYLCAWSPGPPGEQYFGPGTRLTVT.

J is TRBJ2-1 and V is TRBV5-1, with a weak D call TRBD1 (5 bases). CDR1 and CDR2 from the germline V gene are SGHRS and YFSETQ. The CDR3 runs 14 residues. The V end was cut by 4 bases, the J end by 1 base, with 9 bases between. The CDR3 protein is CASSPTASYNEQFF. Here the CDR3 DNA reads TGCGCCAGCAGCCCGACAGCTTCCTACAATGAGCAGTTCTTC.

The gene calls are TRBV19 and TRBJ1-5; tentatively, D is TRBD1 (6 bases). CDR1 and CDR2 (germline): LNHDA, SQIVND (reference sequence). V gave up 5 bases and J gave up 7 bases, with 12 bases separating them. CDR3 length: 13 amino acids. Written as DNA, the CDR3 is TGTGCCAGTAGTTGGGGGCGCGGACAGCCCCAGCATTTT. The encoded protein is CASSWGRGQPQHF.

This chain links TRBV7-9 with TRBJ2-1, with D tentatively TRBD2 (6 bases). CDR1 SEHNR and CDR2 FQNEAQ come from the germline V gene (reference sequence). Deletions cut 3 bases from V and 4 bases from J, with 10 bases between. The length of the CDR3 is 14 residues. The CDR3 coding sequence is TGTGCCAGCAGCTTCGGAGGGAATTACAATGAGCAGTTCTTC. Amino acid sequence: CASSFGGNYNEQFF.

This clone was recorded once. V usage is TRBV7-9 and J usage is TRBJ2-1; D is possibly TRBD1 or TRBD2 (5 bases each). The germline gives CDR1 SEHNR, CDR2 FQNEAQ (reference sequence). The CDR3 extends over 12 amino acids. V dropped 8 bases and J dropped 8 bases, with 13 bases sitting between them. CDR3 sequence: CASGPEGYEQFF. Here the CDR3 DNA reads TGTGCCAGCGGTCCCGAGGGGTATGAGCAGTTCTTC.

The chain combines TRBV28 with TRBJ1-2, with D unresolved. The germline CDR1 and CDR2 sequences are MDHEN and SYDVKM. The CDR3 runs 15 residues. V gave up 3 bases and J gave up 5 bases, with 16 bases separating them. The CDR3 region is CASSLNSPPGYGYTF. The CDR3 coding sequence is TGTGCCAGCAGTTTGAATTCACCGCCAGGATATGGCTACACCTTC.

This chain connects TRBV5-1 to TRBJ1-2; 8 bases match TRBD1. This CDR3 contains 13 residues. V lost 5 bases and J lost 6; bases outside the gene matches: 6. The germline V gene encodes CDR1 SGHRS and CDR2 YFSETQ. The CDR3 sequence: CASSRQGTDGYTF. Here the CDR3 DNA reads TGCGCCAGCAGTCGACAGGGGACGGATGGCTACACCTTC.

The rearrangement uses TRBV5-1 and TRBJ2-1; D possibly corresponds to TRBD1 (6 bases). The germline gives CDR1 SGHRS, CDR2 YFSETQ. This CDR3 is built from 13 residues. The germline V and J ends were trimmed by 0 bases and 13 bases, with 14 bases remaining between them. The CDR3 loop reads CASSLAVDSRQFF. CDR3 coding DNA: TGCGCCAGCAGCTTGGCCGTGGACAGTCGACAGTTCTTC.

The chain uses TRBV10-3 and TRBJ2-1; 9 bases align to TRBD2. The germline V gene has CDR1 ENHRY and CDR2 SYGVKD. The CDR3 runs to 14 residues. J lost 5 bases, V lost 5 bases, and 4 bases had no gene match. The CDR3 sequence is CAISLGGGDNEQFF. DNA of the CDR3: TGTGCCATCAGTCTCGGCGGGGGGGACAATGAGCAGTTCTTC.

V gene TRBV21-1 combines with J gene TRBJ2-5; the DNA was not compared with TRBD1, the D call given in the table. TRBV21-1 is annotated as a pseudogene. This CDR3 contains 15 residues. As DNA, the CDR3 is TGTGCCAGCAGCAAAAGGGACAGGTCCCCGGAGACCCAGTACTTC. Protein sequence: CASSKRDRSPETQYF.

The rearrangement links TRBV7-9 to TRBJ2-2; D possibly matches TRBD1 or TRBD2 (7 bases each). The V gene's germline CDR1 is SEHNR and CDR2 FQNEAQ (reference sequence). CDR3 size: 16 residues. V lost 8 bases, J lost 7 bases, and 23 bases lay in between. CDR3 nucleotide sequence: TGTGCCAGCCGCGGGGGCCACAGGGGAGAAGGCGGGGAGCTGTTTTTT. It specifies CASRGGHRGEGGELFF.

This clone was seen once. The genes are TRBV6-6 and TRBJ1-1, with D tentatively TRBD1 (5 bases). The CDR3 totals 12 residues. V lost 6 bases, J lost 8 bases, and 13 bases lay in between. CDR1 and CDR2 from the germline V gene are MNHNY and SVGAGI (reference sequence). The DNA for the CDR3 is TGTGCCAGCAGGGCCCCGGCAGGGGAAGCTTTCTTT. Its protein is CASRAPAGEAFF.

This CDR3 is CASSLRRWLTGLADYNEQFF. The CDR3 coding sequence is TGCGCCAGCAGCTTGAGACGCTGGCTGACGGGACTAGCGGATTACAATGAGCAGTTCTTC. The V call is TRBV5-1, the J call TRBJ2-1; 11 positions match TRBD2. V was clipped by 1 base and J by 4 bases; unmatched bases: 16. Per germline, CDR1 SGHRS and CDR2 YFSETQ. The CDR3 is 20 amino acids.

The chain uses TRBV5-1 and TRBJ1-1, with 8 bases aligning to TRBD1. J gave up 6 bases and V 5 bases, and 9 bases lay outside the gene matches. This CDR3 comprises 14 residues. Germline values: CDR1 SGHRS, CDR2 YFSETQ. The CDR3, as DNA: TGCGCCAGCAGAGACGACAGGGGCTATGCTGAAGCTTTCTTT. Translated: CASRDDRGYAEAFF.

The rearrangement links TRBV30 to TRBJ1-5; D is undetermined. Trimming took 4 bases from V and 2 from J, leaving 12 bases between them. CDR1 is GTSNPN, CDR2 SVGIG, per germline (reference sequence). This CDR3 contains 14 residues. The CDR3 is CAWKFPSRNQPQHF. DNA for the CDR3: TGTGCCTGGAAGTTCCCCTCGCGCAATCAGCCCCAGCATTTT.

This chain uses TRBV7-9 with TRBJ2-1; 7 nucleotides line up with TRBD1. The germline CDR1 and CDR2 sequences are SEHNR and FQNEAQ (reference sequence). Losses at the gene ends were 4 bases for V and 6 bases for J; bases not matched to a gene: 3. The CDR3 runs to 13 residues. In DNA, the CDR3 is TGTGCCAGCAGCTCTACAGGGGTCAATGAGCAGTTCTTC. Protein sequence: CASSSTGVNEQFF. Complete variable domain (other parts from reference TRBV7-9 and TRBJ2-1): DTGVSQNPRHKITKRGQNVTFRCDPISEHNRLYWYRQTLGQGPEFLTYFQNEAQLEKSRLLSDRFSAERPKGSFSTLEIQRTEQGDSAMYLCASSSTGVNEQFFGPGTRLTVL.

This chain uses TRBV13 with TRBJ2-1; D unclear. Trimming cost V 0 bases and J 9 bases, with 9 bases left between them. This CDR3 is built from 13 residues. The V gene's germline CDR1 is PRHDT and CDR2 FYEKMQ (reference sequence). The CDR3 nucleotides read TGTGCCAGCAGCTTAGGTCTGTTGAGTGAGCAGTTCTTC. Protein product: CASSLGLLSEQFF.

The V and J genes are TRBV7-9 and TRBJ2-1; TRBD2 might be the D (6 bases). Germline V CDR1 and CDR2: SEHNR, FQNEAQ (reference sequence). This CDR3 comprises 18 residues. V lost 8 bases and J lost 0, with 23 bases in between. The CDR3 protein is CASSLVGGPRDSYNEQFF. The CDR3 nucleotides are TGTGCCAGCTCCCTGGTGGGAGGACCGAGAGACTCCTACAATGAGCAGTTCTTC.

The V and J genes are TRBV6-1 and TRBJ1-5; D might be TRBD1 (6 bases). V was shortened by 4 bases and J by 9 bases, with 7 bases between the two germline ends. In germline, CDR1 is MNHNS, CDR2 SASEGT. CDR3 length: 11 residues. The CDR3 region is CASSVQGPQHF. The CDR3 DNA follows: TGTGCCAGCAGTGTACAGGGGCCCCAGCATTTT.

The chain couples TRBV7-9 to TRBJ2-5, with 9 bases that match TRBD1. V dropped 1 base and J dropped 4; count of bases not matched to a gene: 7. Germline V gene data show CDR1 as SEHNR and CDR2 as FQNEAQ (reference sequence). CDR3 length: 16 amino acids. CDR3 in amino acids: CASSLGIQGAGETQYF. CDR3 bases: TGTGCCAGCAGCTTAGGAATACAGGGGGCAGGAGAGACCCAGTACTTC.

This chain joins TRBV28 and TRBJ2-7, with 10 bases lining up with TRBD2. J gave up 6 bases and V 2 bases, and 16 bases lay outside the gene matches. Germline V gene lookup returns CDR1 MDHEN and CDR2 SYDVKM. The CDR3 spans 18 residues. This chain's CDR3 is CASSLGASGRLIPPEQYF. The CDR3 nucleotides read TGTGCCAGCAGTTTAGGGGCTAGCGGGAGATTAATACCCCCCGAGCAGTACTTC. Using reference TRBV28 and TRBJ2-7 for the parts outside the CDR3, the full variable domain is DVKVTQSSRYLVKRTGEKVFLECVQDMDHENMFWYRQDPGLGLRLIYFSYDVKMKEKGDIPEGYSVSREKKERFSLILESASTNQTSMYLCASSLGASGRLIPPEQYFGPGTRLTVT.